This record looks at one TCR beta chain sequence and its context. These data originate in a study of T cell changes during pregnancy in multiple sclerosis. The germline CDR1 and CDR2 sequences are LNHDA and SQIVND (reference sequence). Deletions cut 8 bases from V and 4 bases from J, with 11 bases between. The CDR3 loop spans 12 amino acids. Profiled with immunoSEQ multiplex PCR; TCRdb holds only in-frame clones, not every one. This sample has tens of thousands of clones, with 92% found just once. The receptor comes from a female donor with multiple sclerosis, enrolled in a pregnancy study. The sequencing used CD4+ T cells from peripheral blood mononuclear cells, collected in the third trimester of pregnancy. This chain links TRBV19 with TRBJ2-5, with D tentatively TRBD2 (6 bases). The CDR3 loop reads CASGVGGETQYF. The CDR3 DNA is TGTGCCAGTGGGGTGGGAGGAGAGACCCAGTACTTC.